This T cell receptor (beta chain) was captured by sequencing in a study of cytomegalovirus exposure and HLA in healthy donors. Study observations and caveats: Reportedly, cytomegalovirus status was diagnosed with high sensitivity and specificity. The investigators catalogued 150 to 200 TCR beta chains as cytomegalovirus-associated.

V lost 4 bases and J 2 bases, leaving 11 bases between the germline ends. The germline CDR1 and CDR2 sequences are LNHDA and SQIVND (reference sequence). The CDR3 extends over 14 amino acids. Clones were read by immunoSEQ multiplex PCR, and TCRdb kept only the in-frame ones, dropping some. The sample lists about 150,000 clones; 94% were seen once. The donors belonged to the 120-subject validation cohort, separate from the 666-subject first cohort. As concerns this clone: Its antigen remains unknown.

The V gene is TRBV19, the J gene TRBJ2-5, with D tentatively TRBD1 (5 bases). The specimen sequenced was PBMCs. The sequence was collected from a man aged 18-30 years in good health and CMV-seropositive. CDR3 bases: TGTGCCAGTAGTAATGACAGCCAGCAAGAGACCCAGTACTTC. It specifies CASSNDSQQETQYF.